What follows are 32 T cell receptor beta chains derived from one specimen sequenced in a study of regulatory T cells in long-lasting Graves disease. CDR3-region Arm-PCR and iRepertoire HTBI primers produced the TCR beta libraries. TCRdb analysed the multiplex PCR reads with MiXCR anew, one entry per CDR3 protein. Of about 430,000 distinct CDR3 sequences listed, 14% to 15% were seen once; the top ten hold roughly 8%. This sample's time point: newly diagnosed GD, antithyroid drugs for less than 3 months. Scientists built the TCR library using RNA that was extracted from PBMCs. The same sample was also used in a study of T cells in Graves' hyperthyroidism and ophthalmopathy.

Sequenced material: peripheral blood mononuclear cells (PBMCs), taken at new diagnosis, from a patient treated with antithyroid drugs. The receptors originated from a middle-aged woman with Graves disease.

Many counts were recorded for this clonotype. The chain recombines TRBV12-3 or TRBV12-4 with TRBJ2-3; D uncertain. The CDR3 has 13 amino acids. Deletions cut 2 bases from V and 4 bases from J, with 7 bases between. CDR3 residues: CASSLFVPDTQYF. The CDR3 DNA reads as TGTGCCAGCAGTTTATTTGTACCAGATACGCAGTATTTT.

The table lists this clonotype with many counts. CDR3 in amino acids: CATPCNGSETQYF. The CDR3 bases are TGCGCCACTCCCTGCAACGGTTCGGAGACCCAGTACTTC. The chain uses TRBV10-2 and TRBJ2-5; D call uncertain. Trimming removed 10 bases from V and 5 bases from J, with 17 bases in between. This CDR3 spans 13 amino acids. The germline V gene encodes CDR1 WSHSY and CDR2 SAAADI.

The chain uses TRBV5-6 and TRBJ2-3; 9 nucleotides line up with TRBD1. CDR1 SGHDT and CDR2 YYEEEE come from the germline V gene. The CDR3 is 15 residues long. J was trimmed by 5 bases and V by 2 bases; bases with no gene match: 6. The CDR3: CASSFGTGILDTQYF. The CDR3, as DNA: TGTGCCAGCAGCTTCGGGACAGGGATATTAGATACGCAGTATTTT.

This chain uses TRBV30 with TRBJ2-1, with 14 bases matching TRBD2. Germline trimming cut 4 bases from V and 8 bases from J; bases unmatched to any gene: 10. Germline V gives CDR1 GTSNPN, CDR2 SVGIG (reference sequence). The CDR3 totals 16 residues. In DNA form, the CDR3 reads TGTGCCTGGACCCTAGGACTAGCGGGAGGCCCCCATGAGCAGTTCTTC. This encodes CAWTLGLAGGPHEQFF.

This clonotype was detected ten times or more. In nucleotides, the CDR3 is TGCAGCGTTTCCCGGACTAGCGGGAGTTACGAGCAGTACTTC. This codes for CSVSRTSGSYEQYF. This sequence joins TRBV29-1 and TRBJ2-7, with 13 bases that match TRBD2. This CDR3 region has 14 residues. Unmatched junction bases numbered 5, after V lost 5 bases and J lost 4 bases. Germline values: CDR1 SQVTM, CDR2 ANQGSEA.

V and J are TRBV20-1 and TRBJ1-1, with 8 bases fitting TRBD1. CDR1 and CDR2 from the germline V gene are DFQATT and SNEGSKA (reference sequence). The CDR3 covers 15 residues. Germline trimming cut 0 bases from V and 5 bases from J; bases unmatched to any gene: 8. CDR3 residues: CSARDPRQGITEAFF. In DNA, the CDR3 is TGCAGTGCTAGAGATCCGAGACAGGGGATAACTGAAGCTTTCTTT.

This clonotype was recorded many times. The chain has TRBV28 and TRBJ2-7, with TRBD1 as a possible D gene (5 bases). The CDR3 extends over 12 amino acids. V was trimmed by 6 bases and J by 6 bases, leaving 12 bases between them. Germline V gene lookup returns CDR1 MDHEN and CDR2 SYDVKM. This CDR3 is CASSFRAREQYF. The CDR3, as DNA: TGTGCCAGCAGCTTCAGGGCACGCGAGCAGTACTTC. The complete variable domain, with remaining parts taken from reference TRBV28 and TRBJ2-7, reads DVKVTQSSRYLVKRTGEKVFLECVQDMDHENMFWYRQDPGLGLRLIYFSYDVKMKEKGDIPEGYSVSREKKERFSLILESASTNQTSMYLCASSFRAREQYFGPGTRLTVT.

The chain uses TRBV28 and TRBJ2-5, with D possibly being TRBD2 (6 bases). The CDR3 length is 14 residues. Germline V gives CDR1 MDHEN, CDR2 SYDVKM. Trimming pared 3 bases from V and 5 bases from J, leaving 13 bases between. The CDR3 sequence: CASSFKTRTETQYF. In nucleotides, the CDR3 is TGTGCCAGCAGTTTCAAGACTAGGACGGAGACCCAGTACTTC.

This clonotype was seen repeatedly, ten times or more. The V call is TRBV2, the J call TRBJ1-6, with 9 bases that match TRBD1. Losses at the gene ends were 8 bases for V and 6 bases for J; bases not matched to a gene: 5. CDR1 is SNHLY, CDR2 FYNNEI, per germline. The CDR3 runs to 14 residues. CDR3 amino acids: CASRDRVSNSPLHF. For the CDR3, the DNA is TGTGCCAGCCGGGACAGGGTCTCTAATTCACCCCTCCACTTT.

This clonotype was recorded a few times. This chain links TRBV20-1 with TRBJ2-1; TRBD2 agrees at 9 bases. The trim removed 0 bases at V and 7 bases at J, leaving 10 bases unmatched. This CDR3 is 16 amino acids long. Germline CDR1 is DFQATT and CDR2 is SNEGSKA (reference sequence). CDR3 loop: CSAREGTSRRGNEQFF. The CDR3 DNA follows: TGCAGTGCTAGAGAAGGGACTAGCCGCAGAGGGAATGAGCAGTTCTTC.

This clonotype was counted between two and nine times. The DNA of the CDR3 is TGTGCCAGCAGCGTAGAGGCGGGACCGATTAACATTCAGTACTTC. Translated: CASSVEAGPINIQYF. V usage is TRBV9 and J usage is TRBJ2-4, with D tentatively TRBD2 (6 bases). The CDR3 is made up of 15 amino acids. V gave up 0 bases and J gave up 7 bases, with 14 bases separating them. Per germline, CDR1 SGDLS and CDR2 YYNGEE.

This clonotype was counted a few times. The chain employs TRBV6-2 or TRBV6-3 and TRBJ2-3, with D tentatively TRBD2 (6 bases). This CDR3 contains 17 residues. V was trimmed by 6 bases and J by 3 bases, leaving 22 bases between them. CDR1 is MNHEY and CDR2 is SVGEGT in the germline V gene. The CDR3 reads CASRLHVGEEGTDTQYF. The CDR3 DNA is TGTGCCAGCAGACTACACGTCGGGGAGGAGGGGACAGATACGCAGTATTTT.

This clonotype was recorded at least ten times. The V call is TRBV2, the J call TRBJ2-7; 10 nucleotides match TRBD2. Germline CDR1 reads SNHLY; CDR2 reads FYNNEI. The ends lost 10 bases at V and 0 bases at J; junction bases unmatched: 3. The CDR3 loop spans 13 amino acids. The CDR3 reads CATSGRASYEQYF. CDR3 nucleotide sequence: TGTGCCACCAGCGGGAGGGCCTCCTACGAGCAGTACTTC.

This clonotype was counted at least ten times. The chain links TRBV28 to TRBJ2-5, with 7 bases lining up with TRBD1. Germline V gives CDR1 MDHEN, CDR2 SYDVKM. Unmatched junction bases numbered 11, after V lost 5 bases and J lost 5 bases. The CDR3 is made up of 15 amino acids. This chain's CDR3 is CASSPDPGRGETQYF. CDR3 nucleotides: TGTGCCAGCAGTCCTGACCCTGGCAGGGGGGAGACCCAGTACTTC.

This clonotype was found many times. The J gene is TRBJ1-6, the V gene TRBV6-2 or TRBV6-3; a possible D gene is TRBD1 (5 bases). The CDR3 length is 15 residues. CDR1 and CDR2 (germline): MNHEY, SVGEGT. V lost 0 bases to trimming and J lost 9 bases, with 12 bases between them. The CDR3 here is CASSYSGQGGSPLHF. The CDR3, as DNA: TGTGCCAGCAGTTACTCGGGGCAGGGAGGTTCACCCCTCCACTTT.

This clonotype was found many times. The chain is built from TRBV7-8 and TRBJ2-1; possibly TRBD2 for D (6 bases). Germline-derived CDR1 and CDR2 are SGHVS and FQNEAQ. V shed 5 bases and J shed 2 bases, with 16 bases lying between them. CDR3 length: 16 amino acids. The CDR3 DNA sequence: TGTGCCAGCAGCAACCTTGGGGGGAGGACCTACAATGAGCAGTTCTTC. This encodes CASSNLGGRTYNEQFF.

This clonotype was recorded at least ten times. The rearrangement joins TRBV3-1 to TRBJ2-2, with D unresolved. V lost 1 base and J 7 bases, leaving 13 bases between the germline ends. This CDR3 is built from 15 residues. The germline gives CDR1 LGHDT, CDR2 YNNKEL (reference sequence). CDR3 nucleotides: TGTGCCAGCAGCCAAGCGGCAGCGACGGGCGGGGAGCTGTTTTTT. Translated, it gives CASSQAAATGGELFF.

This clonotype was seen only a few times. The CDR3 spells CASSNFGSREANTGELFF. The CDR3 DNA reads TGTGCCAGTAGCAACTTCGGGTCCAGGGAAGCGAACACCGGGGAGCTGTTTTTT. V gene TRBV19 combines with J gene TRBJ2-2; possibly TRBD1 for D (5 bases). This CDR3 region has 18 residues. Germline V gene data show CDR1 as LNHDA and CDR2 as SQIVND (reference sequence). Between the trimmed V and J ends, which lost 6 bases and 0 bases, there was a span of 20 bases.

This chain links TRBV12-3 or TRBV12-4 with TRBJ2-7, with 9 bases identical to TRBD1. The V segment lost 3 bases and the J segment 6 bases; nucleotides outside the gene matches: 9. CDR3 length: 15 residues. CDR3 sequence reads: CASSFSTGGSGEQYF. CDR3 sequence (DNA): TGTGCCAGCAGTTTTTCGACAGGGGGATCGGGCGAGCAGTACTTC.

This clonotype was recorded many times. J is TRBJ2-7 and V is TRBV7-8; no firm D call. Germline V gives CDR1 SGHVS, CDR2 FQNEAQ. Between the trimmed V and J ends, which lost 5 bases and 5 bases, there was a span of 10 bases. CDR3 length: 12 amino acids. CDR3 residues: CASSPPLDEQYF. In nucleotides, the CDR3 is TGTGCCAGCAGCCCCCCACTCGACGAGCAGTACTTC.

This clonotype has only a few counts. The chain has TRBV4-2 and TRBJ2-4; 9 bases line up with TRBD2. Germline lookup yields CDR1 LGHNA and CDR2 YNFKEQ. This CDR3 contains 15 residues. V shed 0 bases, J shed 7 bases, and the junction held 4 bases outside the gene matches. The CDR3 protein is CASSQDPSGTNIQYF. CDR3 bases: TGTGCCAGCAGCCAAGATCCTAGCGGGACTAACATTCAGTACTTC.

This chain connects TRBV7-3 to TRBJ2-4; D is uncertain. Germline V gene lookup returns CDR1 SGHTA and CDR2 FQGTGA. The V end was cut by 4 bases, the J end by 7 bases, with 17 bases between. The CDR3 runs 15 residues. The CDR3 DNA reads TGTGCCAGCAGCTCCCGTGGACCCCTGCGGAACATTCAGTACTTC. It yields the protein CASSSRGPLRNIQYF.

This clonotype was seen many times. The J gene is TRBJ2-7, the V gene TRBV20-1, with no clear D. The CDR3 loop spans 13 amino acids. The germline CDR1 and CDR2 sequences are DFQATT and SNEGSKA (reference sequence). Trimming took 6 bases from V and 0 from J, leaving 12 bases between them. CDR3 protein: CSATDGPSYEQYF. In DNA form, the CDR3 reads TGCAGTGCCACCGACGGGCCCTCCTACGAGCAGTACTTC.

This clonotype was recorded a few times. The chain is built from TRBV15 and TRBJ2-7; D might be TRBD1 or TRBD2, each matching 5 bases. Trimming left V 0 bases short and J 5 bases short, with 11 bases between. Germline assignment: CDR1 LNHNV and CDR2 YYDKDF (reference sequence). The CDR3 length is 14 residues. CDR3: CATSRERRDHEQYF. The CDR3 nucleotides read TGTGCCACCAGCAGAGAACGCAGGGACCACGAGCAGTACTTC.

Notes on this clonotype: At one end, the junction sequence differs from germline, possibly due to a read error. The J gene is TRBJ2-1, the V gene TRBV14, with 9 bases identical to TRBD2. This CDR3 has 16 amino acids. Germline CDR1 and CDR2: SGHDN and FVKESK. The CDR3 coding sequence is TGTGCCGGCAGCGTAGGTGCGGGAGGGTCCTACAATGAGCAGTTCTTC. It is translated as CAGSVGAGGSYNEQFF.

This clonotype has a count of ten or more. The chain joins TRBV12-3 or TRBV12-4 to TRBJ2-5; TRBD1 might be the D (5 bases). The V gene lost 2 bases and the J gene lost 7 bases, with 11 bases spanning the gap. The CDR3 loop spans 13 amino acids. CDR3 DNA: TGTGCCAGCAGTTTATCAGGGTCCGGGACCCAGTACTTC. This encodes CASSLSGSGTQYF.

The table lists this clonotype with many counts. This chain links TRBV2 with TRBJ2-2; a possible D gene is TRBD1 (6 bases). V lost 4 bases and J 1 base, leaving 19 bases between the germline ends. CDR3 size: 18 residues. Germline V gene lookup returns CDR1 SNHLY and CDR2 FYNNEI. In DNA, the CDR3 is TGTGCCAGCAGTGGGGACAAAGACAGGCCGAGGAACACCGGGGAGCTGTTTTTT. It translates to CASSGDKDRPRNTGELFF.

The table lists this clonotype with many counts. V is TRBV28 and J is TRBJ2-1; 9 bases agree with TRBD2. Germline V gene data show CDR1 as MDHEN and CDR2 as SYDVKM. The trim removed 7 bases at V and 16 bases at J, leaving 20 bases unmatched. The CDR3 contains 15 residues. The CDR3, as DNA: TGTGCCAGCAATTCCCTAGCGGGACCCTACAATGAGCTATTCTTC. Protein sequence: CASNSLAGPYNELFF.

This chain links TRBV20-1 with TRBJ2-1; D is ambiguous. Germline assignment: CDR1 DFQATT and CDR2 SNEGSKA (reference sequence). The CDR3 runs 13 residues. Between the trimmed V and J ends, which lost 1 base and 6 bases, there was a span of 10 bases. CDR3 region: CSARVLIANEQFF. CDR3 sequence (DNA): TGCAGTGCTAGAGTCCTCATAGCCAATGAGCAGTTCTTC.

This clonotype was detected many times. The chain is built from TRBV12-3 or TRBV12-4 and TRBJ1-3; D possibly corresponds to TRBD1 (5 bases). There are 16 residues in the CDR3. Trimming pared 5 bases from V and 1 base from J, leaving 15 bases between. CDR3 nucleotide sequence: TGTGCCAGCAGTCCCCCGGGGGGTCAATCTGGAAACACCATATATTTT. It specifies CASSPPGGQSGNTIYF.

This clonotype was detected ten times or more. The chain is built from TRBV6-1 and TRBJ2-2; D is perhaps TRBD2 (5 bases). V was clipped by 5 bases and J by 5 bases, with 9 bases between them. In germline, CDR1 is MNHNS, CDR2 SASEGT. The CDR3 runs to 13 residues. CDR3 protein: CASSRGITGELFF. Here the CDR3 DNA reads TGTGCCAGCAGTCGAGGGATTACCGGGGAGCTGTTTTTT.

The chain links TRBV20-1 to TRBJ1-5; 12 bases align to TRBD1. The CDR3 loop spans 14 amino acids. Germline V gene data show CDR1 as DFQATT and CDR2 as SNEGSKA (reference sequence). J gave up 6 bases and V 5 bases, and 5 bases lay outside the gene matches. The CDR3 spells CSAWDRGLGQPQHF. The CDR3 bases are TGCAGTGCTTGGGACAGGGGGCTGGGTCAGCCCCAGCATTTT.